The following is a T cell receptor beta chain sequence with its context. The germline V gene encodes CDR1 MNHNS and CDR2 SASEGT. V dropped 1 base and J dropped 0 bases, with 4 bases sitting between them. The CDR3 has 14 residues. This sample is drawn from a study of blood T cell repertoires in COVID-19. Whole-study context: The origin of the acute and convalescent COVID-19 samples was the United States, Italy and Spain. PBMCs, B-cell-depleted T cells, or T cells provided the cDNA or gDNA that made up the material.

How the authors handled the data: Reference gene primer amplification yielded estimated nucleated cell counts. Produced via immunoSEQ multiplex PCR; TCRdb's table is partial and in-frame only. The V and J calls and clone size are taken from that table; D and trimming were inferred from the DNA. The table has roughly 190,000 clones, roughly 90% seen once; the top ten hold about 0.54%. The chain links TRBV6-1 to TRBJ1-3; D is ambiguous. The source material was peripheral blood. This clonotype was obtained from a man aged 50-59 years with acute or convalescent COVID-19. The chain's CDR3 is CASSEVISGNTIYF. In nucleotides, the CDR3 is TGTGCCAGCAGTGAAGTTATCTCTGGAAACACCATATATTTT.